This T cell receptor (beta chain) derives from a study of identical twins. Concerning this clonotype: Its antigen is unknown.

V was cut by 2 bases and J by 6 bases, with 13 bases left in between. The CDR3 is 14 residues long. Looked up from germline, CDR1 is SGHTA and CDR2 is FQGNSA. The study's findings and limits: Compared with unrelated sharing, twin-shared out-of-frame alpha sequences had more low-probability sequences.

It was template switching that added a universal primer site, and there were unique molecular identifiers on the cDNA. TCRdb redid the calling of the 5' RACE reads with MiXCR, one entry per CDR3 protein. The sample comprises 400,000 to 550,000 distinct CDR3 sequences, around an eighth of which are singletons, and approximately 1% rests with the top ten. These data were likewise used in another study, on yellow fever vaccine responses in identical twins.

Sequenced input: CD4+ T cells sorted from blood. This sequence was found in a woman aged 18-35 years in good health. The chain links TRBV7-2 to TRBJ1-2; perhaps TRBD1 as D (5 bases). The chain's CDR3 is CASSLNPSRDGYTF. In nucleotides, the CDR3 is TGTGCCAGCAGCTTAAACCCCTCCAGGGATGGCTACACCTTC.